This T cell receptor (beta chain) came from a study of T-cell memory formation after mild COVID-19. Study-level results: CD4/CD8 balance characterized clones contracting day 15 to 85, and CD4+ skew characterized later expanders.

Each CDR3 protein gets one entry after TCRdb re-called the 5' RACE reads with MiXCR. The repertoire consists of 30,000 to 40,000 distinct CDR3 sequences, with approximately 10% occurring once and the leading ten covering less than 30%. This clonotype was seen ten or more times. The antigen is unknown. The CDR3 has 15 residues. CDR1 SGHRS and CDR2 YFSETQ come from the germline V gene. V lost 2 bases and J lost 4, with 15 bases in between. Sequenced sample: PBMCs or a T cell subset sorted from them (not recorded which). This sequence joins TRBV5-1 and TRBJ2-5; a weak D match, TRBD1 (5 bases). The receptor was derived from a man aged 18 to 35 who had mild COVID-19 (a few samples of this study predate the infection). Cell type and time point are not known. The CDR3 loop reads CASSLGVPPGETQYF. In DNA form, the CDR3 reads TGCGCCAGCAGCTTAGGGGTTCCCCCCGGAGAGACCCAGTACTTC.